The present entry profiles one T cell receptor beta chain with its context. TCRdb's copy holds only in-frame clones and misses some; the assay was immunoSEQ multiplex PCR. Among 100,000 to 150,000 clones listed, roughly 84% were seen once. The data were taken from a study of control samples from healthy donors and cancer patients. The CDR3 covers 15 residues. The V segment lost 6 bases and the J segment 5 bases; nucleotides outside the gene matches: 11. Germline CDR1 and CDR2: MNHEY and SVGAGI. This clonotype originated in a man aged 45 to 65 in good health. The genes are TRBV6-5 and TRBJ2-7; 9 bases map to TRBD1. The sample comprised blood. The CDR3: CASRFDGTGYDEQYF. DNA for the CDR3: TGTGCCAGCAGGTTCGACGGGACAGGGTATGACGAGCAGTACTTC.